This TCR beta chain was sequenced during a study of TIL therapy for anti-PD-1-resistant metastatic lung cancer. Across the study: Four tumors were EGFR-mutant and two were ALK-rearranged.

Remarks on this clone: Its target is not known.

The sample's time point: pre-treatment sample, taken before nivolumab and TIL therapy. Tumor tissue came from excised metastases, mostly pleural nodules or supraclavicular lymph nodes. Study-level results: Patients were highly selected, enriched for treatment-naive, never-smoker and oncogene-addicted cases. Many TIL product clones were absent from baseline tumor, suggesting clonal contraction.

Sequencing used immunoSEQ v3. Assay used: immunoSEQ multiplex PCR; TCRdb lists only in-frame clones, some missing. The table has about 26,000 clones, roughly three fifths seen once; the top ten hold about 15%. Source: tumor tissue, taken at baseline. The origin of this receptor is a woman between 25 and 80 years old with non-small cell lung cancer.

The chain's CDR3 is CASSPDAGSYEQYF. DNA for the CDR3: TGTGCCAGTAGTCCCGACGCCGGCTCCTACGAGCAGTACTTC. The chain recombines TRBV19 with TRBJ2-7; no reliable D call. This CDR3 contains 14 residues. V lost 5 bases, J lost 0 bases, and 11 bases lay in between. The germline V gene has CDR1 LNHDA and CDR2 SQIVND (reference sequence).